This TCR beta chain was sequenced during a study of cytomegalovirus exposure and HLA in healthy donors. The CDR3 contains 15 residues. Trimming took 6 bases from V and 0 from J, leaving 13 bases between them. Germline V gene data show CDR1 as MGHRA and CDR2 as YSYEKL. Overall study findings and caveats: There were over 150 TCR beta chains listed as cytomegalovirus-associated.

Libraries were prepared by immunoSEQ multiplex PCR; TCRdb keeps only in-frame clonotypes and omits some of them. The sample carries about 82,000 clones, 85% to 95% recorded once. In regard to this clone: Its antigen is currently unknown.

Material: PBMCs. The gene calls are TRBV4-1 and TRBJ2-3; possibly TRBD1 for D (5 bases). The sequence came from a man aged 18 to 30 in good health and CMV-seronegative. The chain's CDR3 is CASSNLGVSTDTQYF. DNA of the CDR3: TGCGCCAGCAGTAACTTAGGGGTAAGCACAGATACGCAGTATTTT.